This T cell receptor beta chain derives from a study of T cell changes during pregnancy in multiple sclerosis (dated by TCRdb to the late 2010s). For context, the study as a whole: Changes in the T cell repertoire over the course of pregnancy were examined in this study in women with multiple sclerosis.

Points on this clone: Its target antigen remains unknown. Per-base qualities were not stored, and no clone one base away is much larger.

Libraries were constructed by the immunoSEQ multiplex PCR assay. This is the immuneACCESS table as TCRdb keeps it, with only in-frame sequences that have V and J called. A part of the clones is gone; compared with another copy, unresolved V genes explain less than half, and the rest is unexplained. The table for this sample lists some 85,000 clones; roughly 95% of them were counted only once. 0.75% of the sample comes from the top ten. The germline V gene provides CDR1 MGHDK and CDR2 SYGVNS. There are 18 amino acids in the CDR3, from cysteine to phenylalanine inclusive. Of the read, only the CDR3 DNA is kept; its 54 bases are in frame from base 1. Compared with germline, V lacks 4 bases and J lacks 1 base; bases without a gene match: 12.

This receptor was identified in a female donor in good health, enrolled as a control in a pregnancy study. The rearrangement joined TRBV25-1 to TRBJ2-5; 10 central bases correspond to TRBD1. The sequencing here drew on peripheral blood, taken in the second trimester of pregnancy. The CDR3 loop reads CASSGLRPGQGSQETQYF. The DNA reads TGTGCCAGCAGTGGGTTAAGACCGGGACAGGGGAGCCAAGAGACCCAGTACTTC.